One and the same sample provided the 4 T cell receptor beta chains below, sequenced in a study of blood T cell repertoires in COVID-19. The data were produced by immunoSEQ multiplex PCR, yet TCRdb's version contains in-frame clones alone and is incomplete. The sample has 25,000 to 35,000 clones; 89% are singletons. Sequenced material: peripheral blood. Source of these receptors: a human donor with acute or convalescent COVID-19. The donor label of this sample is uncertain.

The chain's CDR3 is CASSPDSGNEQFF. The CDR3 DNA follows: TGCGCCAGCAGCCCCGACTCGGGGAATGAGCAGTTCTTC. J is TRBJ2-1 and V is TRBV5-1, with D perhaps TRBD2 (5 bases). From germline, CDR1 is SGHRS and CDR2 YFSETQ. V was pared by 4 bases and J by 7 bases, with 12 bases between. The CDR3 sequence is 13 residues long.

The gene calls are TRBV6-5 and TRBJ1-1; D is possibly TRBD1 (6 bases). The length of the CDR3 is 14 residues. Trimming took 6 bases from V and 5 from J, leaving 16 bases between them. Per the germline V gene, CDR1 is MNHEY and CDR2 is SVGAGI. The CDR3 bases are TGTGCCAGCAGAGTAGGGGGTTCTAGAACTGAAGCTTTCTTT. Residues: CASRVGGSRTEAFF.

The rearrangement joins TRBV6-1 to TRBJ2-1, with 10 bases identical to TRBD1. The CDR3 has 18 residues. The trim removed 0 bases at V and 5 bases at J, leaving 10 bases unmatched. The V gene's germline CDR1 is MNHNS and CDR2 SASEGT. The CDR3 coding sequence is TGTGCCAGCAGTGAAGCTGCGTTTGGGACAGGGGTCGACAATGAGCAGTTCTTC. Its protein product is CASSEAAFGTGVDNEQFF.

The chain carries TRBV18 and TRBJ1-6, with D possibly TRBD1 on 6 matching bases. The V gene lost 2 bases and the J gene lost 7 bases, with 12 bases spanning the gap. This CDR3 has 15 residues. CDR1 and CDR2 (germline): KGHSH, LQKENI. CDR3 residues: CASSPGQGNNSPLHF. The CDR3 DNA sequence: TGTGCCAGCTCACCAGGGCAGGGGAACAATTCACCCCTCCACTTT. Based on the CDR3 plus reference TRBV18 and TRBJ1-6, the full variable domain is NAGVMQNPRHLVRRRGQEARLRCSPMKGHSHVYWYRQLPEEGLKFMVYLQKENIIDESGMPKERFSAEFPKEGPSILRIQQVVRGDSAAYFCASSPGQGNNSPLHFGNGTRLTVT.